The 25 T cell receptor beta chains in this list originate from one sample, sequenced in a study of CD8+ T cells in alopecia areata. Isolated RNA was reverse transcribed into cDNA used as the sequencing template. Clones were sequenced by immunoSEQ multiplex PCR, and TCRdb holds only the in-frame ones, with some missing. The sample contains under 70,000 clones, 96% of which appear only once. The source material was CD8+ T cells sorted from blood, sampled at week 0. The origin of the receptors is a human donor with alopecia areata.

The chain is built from TRBV27 and TRBJ2-5; TRBD2 matches 8 bases. Germline CDR1 MNHEY, CDR2 SMNVEV (reference sequence). The V gene end was trimmed by 3 bases and the J gene end by 4 bases; junction bases not matched to a gene: 7. The CDR3 spans 15 residues. For the CDR3, the DNA is TGTGCCAGCAGTTTCCGCCGGGAGGGGAGAGAGACCCAGTACTTC. As protein: CASSFRREGRETQYF.

The V call is TRBV15, the J call TRBJ2-3; D gene uncertain. Looked up from germline, CDR1 is LNHNV and CDR2 is YYDKDF (reference sequence). The CDR3 sequence is 13 residues long. V dropped 0 bases and J dropped 4 bases, with 5 bases sitting between them. The CDR3 DNA reads as TGTGCCACCAGCAGAGATCGCGCAGATACGCAGTATTTT. Its translation is CATSRDRADTQYF. The variable domain in full, with the rest retrieved from reference TRBV15 and TRBJ2-3, is DAMVIQNPRYQVTQFGKPVTLSCSQTLNHNVMYWYQQKSSQAPKLLFHYYDKDFNNEADTPDNFQSRRPNTSFCFLDIRSPGLGDTAMYLCATSRDRADTQYFGPGTRLTVL.

The chain employs TRBV7-9 and TRBJ2-2; 12 nucleotides agree with TRBD1. The CDR3 is 16 residues long. CDR1 and CDR2 (germline): SEHNR, FQNEAQ (reference sequence). V dropped 5 bases and J dropped 7; count of bases not matched to a gene: 8. The CDR3 nucleotides are TGTGCCAGCAGCCCGGGACAGGGGGCCGACAACGGGGAGCTGTTTTTT. Its translation: CASSPGQGADNGELFF.

The chain uses TRBV10-3 and TRBJ2-7; 8 bases are a match to TRBD1. V lost 4 bases to trimming and J lost 2 bases; unmatched junction nucleotides: 4. Germline values: CDR1 ENHRY, CDR2 SYGVKD. The CDR3 has 14 amino acids. The CDR3 DNA follows: TGTGCCATCAGTGCGACAGGGGACCCCTACGAGCAGTACTTC. Residues: CAISATGDPYEQYF.

The chain carries TRBV4-3 and TRBJ2-7; 8 bases match TRBD1. The germline gives CDR1 LGHNA, CDR2 YSLEER. The J segment lost 0 bases and the V segment lost 3 bases, leaving 4 bases of the junction unmatched. CDR3 size: 15 residues. The CDR3 reads CASSHSGTGSYEQYF. The CDR3 bases are TGCGCCAGCAGCCACTCCGGGACAGGCTCCTACGAGCAGTACTTC.

The chain employs TRBV7-9 and TRBJ2-5; 7 positions match TRBD1. With V trimmed by 2 bases and J by 2 bases, 8 bases remained unmatched. The CDR3 has 16 amino acids. The germline gives CDR1 SEHNR, CDR2 FQNEAQ (reference sequence). The CDR3 DNA follows: TGTGCCAGCAGCTTACACAAGACAGGGCCGCAAGAGACCCAGTACTTC. It is translated as CASSLHKTGPQETQYF.

The chain employs TRBV29-1 and TRBJ2-7; the D call may be TRBD1 or TRBD2 (6 bases each). The CDR3 consists of 13 residues. Trimming left V 8 bases short and J 2 bases short, with 16 bases between. Germline V gene sequence: CDR1 SQVTM, CDR2 ANQGSEA. The chain's CDR3 is CSTGAGFPYEQYF. The CDR3 region has the DNA TGCAGCACGGGGGCAGGGTTTCCCTACGAGCAGTACTTC.

V usage is TRBV5-1 and J usage is TRBJ2-3; D is possibly TRBD1 or TRBD2 (5 bases each). The CDR3 contains 15 residues. V lost 7 bases to trimming and J lost 0 bases, with 15 bases between them. Germline-derived CDR1 and CDR2 are SGHRS and YFSETQ. This CDR3 reads CASAPGAASTDTQYF. The CDR3 DNA sequence: TGCGCCAGCGCACCCGGGGCCGCTAGCACAGATACGCAGTATTTT.

The chain recombines TRBV11-3 with TRBJ1-1, with D unresolved. The CDR3 is made up of 13 amino acids. V was trimmed by 1 base and J by 5 bases, leaving 8 bases between them. The germline gives CDR1 SGHNT, CDR2 YENEEA. The CDR3 sequence is CASSLGVSTEAFF. DNA of the CDR3: TGTGCCAGCAGCTTAGGAGTAAGTACTGAAGCTTTCTTT.

V and J are TRBV29-1 and TRBJ2-1, with no clear D. Looked up from germline, CDR1 is SQVTM and CDR2 is ANQGSEA. V was trimmed by 7 bases and J by 10 bases, leaving 14 bases between them. CDR3 length equals 11 residues. The CDR3 DNA is TGCAGCGCGGACCGCGTGGGGGAGCAGTTCTTC. This encodes CSADRVGEQFF.

The genes are TRBV7-8 and TRBJ2-1; 9 bases match TRBD2. V lost 2 bases and J lost 1; bases outside the gene matches: 0. CDR3 length: 15 residues. Germline-derived CDR1 and CDR2 are SGHVS and FQNEAQ. In nucleotides, the CDR3 is TGTGCCAGCAGCTTACTAGCGGGGTCCTACAATGAGCAGTTCTTC. This codes for CASSLLAGSYNEQFF.

The chain links TRBV7-9 to TRBJ1-5; D gene uncertain. Trimming took off 5 bases at V and 0 bases at J, with 8 bases between the two ends. The CDR3 is 14 amino acids. The germline V gene has CDR1 SEHNR and CDR2 FQNEAQ (reference sequence). CDR3 nucleotide sequence: TGTGCCAGCAGCCCTAGCTATAGCAATCAGCCCCAGCATTTT. This encodes CASSPSYSNQPQHF. The complete variable domain, with remaining parts taken from reference TRBV7-9 and TRBJ1-5, reads DTGVSQNPRHKITKRGQNVTFRCDPISEHNRLYWYRQTLGQGPEFLTYFQNEAQLEKSRLLSDRFSAERPKGSFSTLEIQRTEQGDSAMYLCASSPSYSNQPQHFGDGTRLSIL.

The V and J genes are TRBV9 and TRBJ2-7; 12 bases agree with TRBD2. The trim removed 4 bases at V and 6 bases at J, leaving 8 bases unmatched. The CDR3 contains 15 residues. Germline V gene lookup returns CDR1 SGDLS and CDR2 YYNGEE. The CDR3, as DNA: TGTGCCAGCAGCCATCCTAGCGGGGGGGCCAGCGAGCAGTACTTC. Protein sequence: CASSHPSGGASEQYF.

This clone has a single count. The chain links TRBV5-6 to TRBJ2-6; D is perhaps TRBD1 or TRBD2 (5 bases each). The CDR3 has 17 amino acids. Germline values: CDR1 SGHDT, CDR2 YYEEEE. The ends were cut back, 6 bases at V and 0 bases at J, with 16 bases in the middle. CDR3 protein: CASTPGPQSSGANVLTF. The DNA for the CDR3 is TGTGCCAGCACCCCGGGACCGCAGAGCTCTGGGGCCAACGTCCTGACTTTC.

V gene TRBV4-3 combines with J gene TRBJ2-2; maybe TRBD2 (6 bases). The CDR3 runs 14 residues. Germline V lookup: CDR1 LGHNA, CDR2 YSLEER. Trimming cost V 4 bases and J 2 bases, with 8 bases left between them. The CDR3 loop is CASSLGTNTGELFF. As DNA, the CDR3 is TGCGCCAGCAGCCTCGGGACTAACACCGGGGAGCTGTTTTTT.

The chain carries TRBV19 and TRBJ2-7, with D hard to call. The CDR3 loop spans 14 amino acids. V was clipped by 5 bases and J by 2 bases, with 13 bases between them. Germline V gene lookup returns CDR1 LNHDA and CDR2 SQIVND (reference sequence). CDR3 sequence (DNA): TGTGCCAGTAGTCCCCGGACGGTACCCTACGAGCAGTACTTC. This gives the protein CASSPRTVPYEQYF.

The chain is built from TRBV19 and TRBJ2-5; D perhaps matches TRBD1 (6 bases). There are 15 residues in the CDR3. Germline V gene data show CDR1 as LNHDA and CDR2 as SQIVND (reference sequence). V gave up 2 bases and J gave up 0 bases, with 10 bases separating them. CDR3 coding DNA: TGTGCCAGTAGTATAAAGGACAGCTACCAAGAGACCCAGTACTTC. Translation: CASSIKDSYQETQYF. Filled out from reference TRBV19 and TRBJ2-5, the complete variable domain reads DGGITQSPKYLFRKEGQNVTLSCEQNLNHDAMYWYRQDPGQGLRLIYYSQIVNDFQKGDIAEGYSVSREKKESFPLTVTSAQKNPTAFYLCASSIKDSYQETQYFGPGTRLLVL.

CDR3 protein: CASSSGTGKVNEQFF. Written as DNA, the CDR3 is TGTGCCAGCAGCTCCGGGACAGGGAAAGTCAATGAGCAGTTCTTC. The rearrangement links TRBV7-8 to TRBJ2-1, with TRBD1 matching over 9 bases. The germline CDR1 and CDR2 sequences are SGHVS and FQNEAQ. V dropped 4 bases and J dropped 6; count of bases not matched to a gene: 7. This CDR3 has 15 residues.

The chain is built from TRBV11-1 and TRBJ1-2, with 8 bases aligning to TRBD1. The V gene end was trimmed by 5 bases and the J gene end by 5 bases; junction bases not matched to a gene: 7. Germline V gives CDR1 SGHAT, CDR2 FQDESV (reference sequence). The CDR3 is 14 residues long. CDR3 residues: CASSHPGQAYGYTF. The CDR3 coding sequence is TGTGCCAGCAGCCATCCGGGACAGGCGTATGGCTACACCTTC.

In its sample, this clone was seen once. The chain is built from TRBV7-2 and TRBJ2-7; no definite D call. The CDR3 extends over 12 amino acids. V lost 4 bases and J lost 2, with 6 bases in between. The germline V gene encodes CDR1 SGHTA and CDR2 FQGNSA. In nucleotides, the CDR3 is TGTGCCAGCAGCTCCCGTCCCTACGAGCAGTACTTC. This encodes CASSSRPYEQYF.

The chain is built from TRBV5-6 and TRBJ2-7, with TRBD1 matching over 10 bases. CDR3 length: 14 residues. Germline lookup yields CDR1 SGHDT and CDR2 YYEEEE. V was clipped by 4 bases and J by 3 bases; unmatched bases: 4. This CDR3 is CASSRDRGSYEQYF. CDR3 DNA sequence: TGTGCCAGCAGCCGGGACAGGGGAAGCTACGAGCAGTACTTC.

The chain carries TRBV6-1 and TRBJ2-4; TRBD2 might be the D (6 bases). Trimming took off 2 bases at V and 9 bases at J, with 14 bases between the two ends. The CDR3 is made up of 14 amino acids. Germline V gene data show CDR1 as MNHNS and CDR2 as SASEGT. CDR3 sequence reads: CASSELGAGGIQYF. For the CDR3, the DNA is TGTGCCAGCAGTGAATTGGGAGCGGGCGGCATTCAGTACTTC.

The J gene is TRBJ2-7, the V gene TRBV7-2, with 14 positions matching TRBD2. The length of the CDR3 is 15 residues. Germline V CDR1 and CDR2: SGHTA, FQGNSA. Germline trimming cut 5 bases from V and 7 bases from J; bases unmatched to any gene: 7. CDR3 loop: CASSLGLAGEGEQYF. DNA for the CDR3: TGTGCCAGCAGCCTGGGACTAGCGGGGGAGGGGGAGCAGTACTTC.

This clone showed up just once. The rearrangement uses TRBV30 and TRBJ1-4, with D maybe TRBD1 (5 bases). Germline V lookup: CDR1 GTSNPN, CDR2 SVGIG (reference sequence). Between the trimmed V and J ends, which lost 4 bases and 3 bases, there was a span of 18 bases. The CDR3 loop spans 16 amino acids. The CDR3 DNA is TGTGCCTGGACCCCCGGGACCCCAGGGCCTAATGAAAAACTGTTTTTT. This sequence encodes CAWTPGTPGPNEKLFF.

The chain has TRBV7-9 and TRBJ2-5, with D perhaps TRBD2 (5 bases). V was cut by 6 bases and J by 4 bases, with 15 bases left in between. From germline, CDR1 is SEHNR and CDR2 FQNEAQ (reference sequence). The CDR3 extends over 14 amino acids. The CDR3 loop is CASRGDGGLETQYF. The CDR3 coding sequence is TGTGCCAGCAGAGGTGACGGAGGCCTAGAGACCCAGTACTTC. Drawing the rest from reference TRBV7-9 and TRBJ2-5, the complete variable domain is DTGVSQNPRHKITKRGQNVTFRCDPISEHNRLYWYRQTLGQGPEFLTYFQNEAQLEKSRLLSDRFSAERPKGSFSTLEIQRTEQGDSAMYLCASRGDGGLETQYFGPGTRLLVL.